Below, one T cell receptor (beta chain) is given with its context. Its antigen is not identified. The sample is drawn from a study of T cells in localized non-small cell lung cancer. General observations from the study: Uninvolved adjacent lung showed peak T cell clonality, exceeding tumor. Higher blood T cell density tracked longer overall survival. Researchers found a median about 53 of the top 100 tumor clones in adjacent lung. Multi-region tumor sequencing was not done, so intratumor heterogeneity could not be excluded.

Some clones are missing from TCRdb's copy, which holds only in-frame ones; the method was immunoSEQ multiplex PCR. The data show around 35,000 clones, with roughly 78% seen just once and about 16% held by the top ten. V lost 3 bases and J lost 5, with 11 bases in between. CDR1 is SGHTA and CDR2 is FQGNSA in the germline V gene. This CDR3 is 14 amino acids long. This chain joins TRBV7-2 and TRBJ2-1; the D is unclear. The sample was peripheral blood, taken before any cancer treatment. This TCR was recovered from a male donor aged 60 or over with stage III squamous cell lung carcinoma. This chain's CDR3 is CASSFVWADNEQFF. In nucleotides, the CDR3 is TGTGCCAGCAGCTTTGTTTGGGCAGACAATGAGCAGTTCTTC.